The rows below give T cell receptor beta chains drawn from one sample of a study of cytomegalovirus exposure and HLA in healthy donors. The assay was immunoSEQ multiplex PCR, and TCRdb's table has in-frame clones only and misses some. The data show under 150,000 clones, with about 81% seen just once and about 8.3% held by the top ten. The sequencing sample was made of PBMCs. These receptors were obtained from a woman aged 50 to 60 in good health and CMV-seropositive. CDR3s include the opening cysteine and the closing phenylalanine or tryptophan. Fields, in order: J gene, V gene, clone size, D gene, CDR3 DNA, CDR3 protein. D genes are given only for firm matches. For some rows the clone size is stated as once, few or many, or as a class when expanded; others skip it.

J gene: TRBJ1-1; V gene: TRBV7-2; clone size: -; D gene: TRBD1; CDR3 DNA: TGTGCCAGCAGCTCTAGACAGGGGATCACTGAAGCTTTCTTT; CDR3 protein: CASSSRQGITEAFF
J gene: TRBJ2-1; V gene: TRBV9; clone size: -; D gene: TRBD2; CDR3 DNA: TGTGCCAGCAGCCCCCGGGTAGCGGGAGAAAATGAGCAGTTCTTC; CDR3 protein: CASSPRVAGENEQFF
J gene: TRBJ2-3; V gene: TRBV12-5; clone size: -; D gene: TRBD2; CDR3 DNA: TGTGCTAGTGGCGGGGGGGTGAGCACAGATACGCAGTATTTT; CDR3 protein: CASGGGVSTDTQYF
J gene: TRBJ2-7; V gene: TRBV7-2; clone size: few; D gene: -; CDR3 DNA: TGTGCCAGCAGCTTAGGTTGGAGGGACCCAATCTCCTACGAGCAGTACTTC; CDR3 protein: CASSLGWRDPISYEQYF
J gene: TRBJ1-1; V gene: TRBV6-1; clone size: -; D gene: -; CDR3 DNA: TGTGCCAGCAGTGAACAATTCGGGGGGAACACTGAAGCTTTCTTT; CDR3 protein: CASSEQFGGNTEAFF
J gene: TRBJ2-1; V gene: TRBV9; clone size: -; D gene: TRBD2; CDR3 DNA: TGTGCCACCACCAAACGGCGCGCGGGGGGCCATGAGCAGTTCTTC; CDR3 protein: CATTKRRAGGHEQFF
J gene: TRBJ2-3; V gene: TRBV2; clone size: few; D gene: -; CDR3 DNA: TGTGCCAGCGGCGGAGAGGGAGATACGCAGTATTTT; CDR3 protein: CASGGEGDTQYF
J gene: TRBJ2-5; V gene: TRBV30; clone size: -; D gene: -; CDR3 DNA: TGTGCCTGGAGTGCTTATTCGGAGACCCAGTACTTC; CDR3 protein: CAWSAYSETQYF
J gene: TRBJ2-2; V gene: TRBV28; clone size: few; D gene: TRBD1; CDR3 DNA: TGTGCCAGCAGTTCACAGGGGGCCTTGAACACCGGGGAGCTGTTTTTT; CDR3 protein: CASSSQGALNTGELFF
J gene: TRBJ2-7; V gene: TRBV7-9; clone size: few; D gene: -; CDR3 DNA: TGTGCCAGCAGCTCTCCCCCCGGGACACTCACCTACGAGCAGTACTTC; CDR3 protein: CASSSPPGTLTYEQYF
J gene: TRBJ2-3; V gene: TRBV7-2; clone size: -; D gene: -; CDR3 DNA: TGTGCCAGCAGCTGGGGAGGTGGCACAGATACGCAGTATTTT; CDR3 protein: CASSWGGGTDTQYF
J gene: TRBJ1-1; V gene: TRBV2; clone size: -; D gene: -; CDR3 DNA: TGTGCCAGCACACAGGGAGTTGAAGCTTTCTTT; CDR3 protein: CASTQGVEAFF
J gene: TRBJ2-7; V gene: TRBV4-1; clone size: -; D gene: -; CDR3 DNA: TGCGCCAGCAGCCGTCACCTCCGGGACACACCCTACGAGCAGTACTTC; CDR3 protein: CASSRHLRDTPYEQYF
J gene: TRBJ2-7; V gene: TRBV11-2; clone size: -; D gene: -; CDR3 DNA: TGTGCCAGCAGCCTTTATTTTATCGGGACCTACGAGCAGTACTTC; CDR3 protein: CASSLYFIGTYEQYF
J gene: TRBJ2-3; V gene: TRBV18; clone size: -; D gene: TRBD2; CDR3 DNA: TGTGCCAGCTCACCACCGAGGACTAGCGGGGGCTACCTAAGCACAGATACGCAGTATTTT; CDR3 protein: CASSPPRTSGGYLSTDTQYF
J gene: TRBJ2-1; V gene: TRBV29-1; clone size: once; D gene: -; CDR3 DNA: TGCAGCGTACTAGAAAATGAGCAGTTCTTC; CDR3 protein: CSVLENEQFF
J gene: TRBJ2-7; V gene: TRBV10-3; clone size: -; D gene: -; CDR3 DNA: TGTGCCATCAGTGAGCACACCAAAGGGGGTGAGCAGTACTTC; CDR3 protein: CAISEHTKGGEQYF
J gene: TRBJ2-7; V gene: TRBV6-1; clone size: -; D gene: TRBD1; CDR3 DNA: TGTGCCAACTCCGGGACAGACTCCTACGAGCAGTACTTC; CDR3 protein: CANSGTDSYEQYF
J gene: TRBJ2-1; V gene: TRBV2; clone size: once; D gene: -; CDR3 DNA: TGTGCCAGCATCAGGGACTTCAATGAGCAGTTCTTC; CDR3 protein: CASIRDFNEQFF